These T cell receptor beta chains were read from a single sample in a study of blood T cell repertoires in COVID-19. The assay was immunoSEQ multiplex PCR, and TCRdb's table has in-frame clones only and misses some. The sample carries about 50,000 clones, about nine tenths recorded once. Material: peripheral blood. The receptor source for this set is a woman over 75 with acute or convalescent COVID-19. CDR3s include the opening cysteine and the closing phenylalanine or tryptophan. The D gene is left open where the match is weak. The size field is filled for only some rows; it gives once, few, many or a size class.

D gene	V gene	J gene	clone size	CDR3 protein	CDR3 DNA
TRBD1	TRBV7-9	TRBJ1-3	-	CASSLGQGNTIYF	TGTGCCAGCAGCTTGGGACAGGGAAACACCATATATTTT
-	TRBV3-1/TRBV3-2	TRBJ2-1	-	CASSLAGERAYNEQFF	TGTGCCAGCAGCCTCGCCGGCGAGCGGGCCTACAATGAGCAGTTCTTC
-	TRBV2	TRBJ2-2	many	CASGTANTGELFF	TGTGCCAGCGGAACAGCGAACACCGGGGAGCTGTTTTTT
TRBD1	TRBV19	TRBJ1-2	-	CASSASRDRGLGYTF	TGTGCCAGTAGTGCAAGCCGGGACAGGGGGCTTGGCTACACCTTC
-	TRBV4-2	TRBJ1-6	few	CASSQGLATGQNSPLHF	TGTGCCAGCAGCCAAGGTTTGGCGACAGGTCAAAATTCACCCCTCCACTTT
-	TRBV5-1	TRBJ2-1	-	CASSRSTRTGRDEQFF	TGCGCCAGCAGCCGCAGCACGCGGACAGGGAGGGATGAGCAGTTCTTC
-	TRBV7-9	TRBJ1-3	-	CASSLSQGRDTIYF	TGTGCCAGCAGCTTAAGTCAGGGTCGAGACACCATATATTTT
-	TRBV19	TRBJ2-1	-	CASRVGGGDRNEQFF	TGTGCCAGTAGGGTTGGGGGGGGCGACAGGAATGAGCAGTTCTTC
-	TRBV30	TRBJ1-2	-	CAWSVSPPGGYTF	TGTGCCTGGAGTGTAAGCCCACCGGGGGGCTACACCTTC
-	TRBV7-8	TRBJ1-3	-	CASSLAGTEGNTIYF	TGTGCCAGCAGCTTAGCAGGGACGGAGGGTAACACCATATATTTT
TRBD1	TRBV11-2	TRBJ1-2	few	CASSSLTGSYGGYTF	TGTGCCAGCAGCTCTCTGACAGGGTCCTATGGCGGCTACACCTTC
TRBD1	TRBV27	TRBJ1-4	-	CASSTRQGASNEKLFF	TGTGCCAGCAGTACGAGACAGGGGGCGTCTAATGAAAAACTGTTTTTT
TRBD2	TRBV7-8	TRBJ2-1	-	CASSPRGVRSNEQFF	TGTGCCAGCAGCCCACGGGGGGTTCGGTCCAATGAGCAGTTCTTC
-	TRBV6-5	TRBJ1-2	few	CASNLDRQVDGYTF	TGTGCCAGCAATCTCGACAGACAGGTTGATGGCTACACCTTC
-	TRBV3-1/TRBV3-2	TRBJ1-6	few	CASSQDFRGLSFSSYNSPLHF	TGTGCCAGCAGCCAAGATTTTAGAGGGCTTTCATTCAGCTCCTATAATTCACCCCTCCACTTT
-	TRBV2	TRBJ1-4	once	CASNREDEKLFF	TGTGCCAGCAATAGGGAGGATGAAAAACTGTTTTTT
-	TRBV18	TRBJ1-5	-	CASSEGYSNQPQHF	TGTGCCAGCTCAGAGGGATATAGCAATCAGCCCCAGCATTTT
-	TRBV3-1/TRBV3-2	TRBJ2-2	-	CASSLRGTNTGELFF	TGTGCCAGCAGCCTCAGGGGCACGAACACCGGGGAGCTGTTTTTT
TRBD1	TRBV5-1	TRBJ1-2	-	CASSPDGQGAYGYTF	TGCGCCAGCAGCCCAGACGGACAGGGGGCGTATGGCTACACCTTC
TRBD1	TRBV9	TRBJ2-4	-	CASSVRASQGDIQYF	TGTGCCAGCAGCGTTCGAGCTAGTCAGGGGGACATTCAGTACTTC
TRBD1	TRBV7-9	TRBJ2-7	-	CASSSTGGSYEQYF	TGTGCCAGCAGCTCGACAGGGGGTTCCTACGAGCAGTACTTC
-	TRBV19	TRBJ2-5	once	CASARAKGEETQYF	TGTGCCAGTGCGCGGGCCAAAGGAGAAGAGACCCAGTACTTC
-	TRBV10-3	TRBJ1-1	-	CAISESRGWDTEAFF	TGTGCCATCAGTGAGTCGCGGGGGTGGGACACTGAAGCTTTCTTT
TRBD2	TRBV20-1	TRBJ2-3	-	CSAFSGATQYF	TGCAGTGCTTTTAGCGGGGCTACGCAGTATTTT
-	TRBV21-1	TRBJ2-1	-	CASSKVRRGLGNEQFF	TGTGCCAGCAGCAAAGTGAGACGAGGCCTCGGCAATGAGCAGTTCTTC
-	TRBV2	TRBJ2-1	-	CASSPPWAGGNEQFF	TGTGCCAGCAGCCCCCCTTGGGCAGGAGGCAATGAGCAGTTCTTC
-	TRBV6-5	TRBJ1-2	-	CASTGLGRVYGYTF	TGTGCCAGCACCGGTCTGGGGCGCGTGTATGGCTACACCTTC
TRBD1	TRBV19	TRBJ1-6	-	CASSEDRGNSPLHF	TGTGCCAGTAGTGAAGACAGGGGTAATTCACCCCTCCACTTT
-	TRBV30	TRBJ2-5	-	CAWRVGGETQYF	TGTGCCTGGAGGGTAGGGGGAGAGACCCAGTACTTC
TRBD1	TRBV7-6	TRBJ1-6	-	CASSRDRGLNNSPLHF	TGTGCCAGCAGCCGGGACAGGGGTCTGAATAATTCACCCCTCCACTTT
-	TRBV6-5	TRBJ1-3	medium-sized	CATASEAESGNTIYF	TGTGCCACCGCTTCGGAGGCGGAATCTGGAAACACCATATATTTT
TRBD1	TRBV5-1	TRBJ2-1	few	CASSLETGEQFF	TGCGCCAGCAGCTTGGAGACAGGGGAGCAGTTCTTC
TRBD1	TRBV19	TRBJ2-7	-	CASSPDRVGYEQYF	TGTGCCAGTAGCCCGGACAGGGTTGGCTACGAGCAGTACTTC
TRBD1	TRBV5-1	TRBJ1-1	-	CASSFFPPGQGEAFF	TGCGCCAGCAGCTTTTTTCCACCGGGACAGGGGGAAGCTTTCTTT
-	TRBV3-1/TRBV3-2	TRBJ1-2	-	CASSQGEGRVSYGYTF	TGTGCCAGCAGCCAAGGGGAGGGGAGGGTGAGCTATGGCTACACCTTC
TRBD1	TRBV29-1	TRBJ2-7	-	CSVGDRGIGEQYF	TGCAGCGTTGGGGACAGAGGTATTGGGGAGCAGTACTTC
TRBD2	TRBV11-1	TRBJ2-1	-	CASSPASSGRGNEQFF	TGTGCCAGCAGTCCGGCCTCTAGCGGGAGGGGCAATGAGCAGTTCTTC
-	TRBV6-4	TRBJ1-5	-	CTLSGGKGSKERMQPQHF	TGTACCCTTTCTGGGGGGAAGGGCAGTAAGGAACGCATGCAGCCCCAGCATTTT
-	TRBV2	TRBJ2-1	-	CASTLIDGALYNEQFF	TGTGCCAGCACCTTAATTGATGGGGCCCTTTACAATGAGCAGTTCTTC
-	TRBV6-1	TRBJ1-1	-	CASSAPGGVLGTEAFF	TGTGCCAGCAGTGCCCCCGGGGGGGTTCTGGGCACTGAAGCTTTCTTT
TRBD2	TRBV19	TRBJ2-3	-	CASNRLAGASTDTQYF	TGTGCCAGTAACCGACTAGCGGGGGCTAGCACAGATACGCAGTATTTT
-	TRBV9	TRBJ1-6	-	CASSGNTGPFSPLHF	TGTGCCAGCAGCGGAAACACAGGGCCTTTTTCACCCCTCCACTTT
TRBD2	TRBV2	TRBJ2-3	-	CASSNPGTSGGVYSLSSTDTQYF	TGTGCCAGCAGTAATCCCGGGACTAGCGGGGGGGTGTATTCCCTCTCTAGCACAGATACGCAGTATTTT
TRBD2	TRBV7-2	TRBJ2-3	once	CASSRTDGGGGDTQYF	TGTGCCAGCAGCCGCACGGACGGGGGGGGCGGAGATACGCAGTATTTT
-	TRBV9	TRBJ2-3	-	CASSPRLGGGDTQYF	TGTGCCAGCAGCCCACGACTGGGGGGTGGGGATACGCAGTATTTT
-	TRBV6-1	TRBJ2-6	-	CASSATYKAGANVLTF	TGTGCCAGCAGTGCGACTTACAAGGCTGGGGCCAACGTCCTGACTTTC
-	TRBV6-1	TRBJ1-1	-	CASSERRQNTEAFF	TGTGCCAGCAGTGAAAGGCGGCAGAACACTGAAGCTTTCTTT
-	TRBV7-2	TRBJ2-3	-	CASSFGGVRTDTQYF	TGTGCCAGCAGCTTCGGCGGGGTGCGCACAGATACGCAGTATTTT